The rows below give T cell receptor beta chains drawn from one sample of a study of blood T cell repertoires in COVID-19. Generated by immunoSEQ multiplex PCR, the TCRdb table keeps only in-frame clones and is missing some. The table records around 64,000 clones, around 86% of them present only once. The specimen was peripheral blood. Source of these receptors: a woman between 18 and 29 years old with acute or convalescent COVID-19. Both conserved end residues are part of each CDR3. Fields, in order: J gene, V gene, CDR3 protein.

TRBJ2-3 | TRBV30 | CAWGTGGTDTQYF
TRBJ1-1 | TRBV2 | CASSEGPRTEAFF
TRBJ1-5 | TRBV19 | CASAPIQGPQPQHF
TRBJ1-1 | TRBV5-1 | CASSPEATAGTEAFF
TRBJ2-7 | TRBV6-5 | CASSTWGLSYEQYF
TRBJ2-6 | TRBV6-1 | CASSDWAVSSGANVLTF
TRBJ1-1 | TRBV28 | CASIQLREDTEAFF
TRBJ2-4 | TRBV7-2 | CASSLGGLERNIQYF
TRBJ2-1 | TRBV30 | CVGQGDYNEQFF
TRBJ2-3 | TRBV10-3 | CAISESSMGLGGTDTQYF
TRBJ1-6 | TRBV4-3 | CASSQEASSYNSPLHF
TRBJ2-3 | TRBV11-3 | CASSPAPGVHTQYF
TRBJ1-1 | TRBV6-5 | CASRPRMEGTEAFF
TRBJ2-1 | TRBV27 | CASSPTTGVNEQFF
TRBJ2-7 | TRBV4-3 | CASSQFPGTGYEQYF
TRBJ2-3 | TRBV28 | CASSLRGRDYTQYF
TRBJ2-2 | TRBV5-1 | CASSLGGTPNTGELFF
TRBJ2-3 | TRBV18 | CASSPWDRGSDTQYF
TRBJ2-7 | TRBV19 | CASSKSGLNHEQYF
TRBJ1-1 | TRBV7-7 | CASSLGGGTGTEAFF
TRBJ2-1 | TRBV5-1 | CASSLGVSGYIDEQFF
TRBJ1-4 | TRBV7-9 | CASSYPQAGGYETLFF
TRBJ2-1 | TRBV27 | CASSLWAGGPYNEQFF
TRBJ2-3 | TRBV7-9 | CASSSRGGTDTQYF
TRBJ2-1 | TRBV7-9 | CASSLNGRGDEQFF
TRBJ2-3 | TRBV6-6 | CASSYRRGRDTDTQYF
TRBJ2-7 | TRBV7-9 | CASSLGTGAEQYF
TRBJ1-2 | TRBV29-1 | CSVFGQPGYTF
TRBJ1-4 | TRBV4-3 | CASSPHRGQNEKLFF